Listed here are 7 T cell receptor beta chains from one sample, sequenced in a study of beta chain features in type 1 diabetes. Findings of the study overall: TCRB CDR3s from Type 1 diabetes patients were moderately but significantly shorter in all four CD4+ subsets.

For these receptors, no antigen is known. Expressed TCRB transcripts got sequenced, as all isolated RNA was reverse transcribed. Here immunoSEQ multiplex PCR was the method, and the copy in TCRdb shows in-frame clones only, minus some. Found here are 600,000 to 700,000 clones, 9.5% to 15% of them singletons; the top ten hold roughly 0.12%. The material sequenced was naive CD4+ T cells from blood. The origin of the receptors is a man aged 30 to 39 with type 1 diabetes.

This clone was seen only a few times. The chain carries TRBV5-1 and TRBJ2-3; no clear D. Germline V CDR1 and CDR2: SGHRS, YFSETQ. There are 15 residues in the CDR3. V was shortened by 0 bases and J by 0 bases, with 8 bases between the two germline ends. The CDR3 DNA is TGCGCCAGCAGCTTGGATGTCACTAGCACAGATACGCAGTATTTT. Its translation is CASSLDVTSTDTQYF.

This clone was seen a few times. V usage is TRBV5-1 and J usage is TRBJ2-1; TRBD1 aligns across 8 bases. The CDR3 consists of 15 residues. Unmatched junction bases numbered 7, after V lost 2 bases and J lost 6 bases. The V gene's germline CDR1 is SGHRS and CDR2 YFSETQ. Here the CDR3 reads CASSFGQGGGNEQFF. CDR3 bases: TGCGCCAGCAGCTTCGGACAGGGTGGGGGCAATGAGCAGTTCTTC.

This clone has just a few counts. The sample contains more than one DNA sequence encoding this CDR3. V is TRBV5-1 and J is TRBJ2-6; the D is unclear. The CDR3 length is 15 residues. Germline values: CDR1 SGHRS, CDR2 YFSETQ. Deletions cut 0 bases from V and 0 bases from J, with 4 bases between. The CDR3 spells CASSLGDSGANVLTF. In DNA form, the CDR3 reads TGCGCCAGCAGCTTGGGTGACTCTGGGGCCAACGTCCTGACTTTC.

This clone came up a few times. The gene calls are TRBV27 and TRBJ2-3, with TRBD2 identical over 7 bases. Germline CDR1 and CDR2: MNHEY and SMNVEV (reference sequence). J was trimmed by 0 bases and V by 6 bases; bases with no gene match: 3. The CDR3 spans 14 residues. CDR3 region: CASRLAWSTDTQYF. The CDR3 nucleotides read TGTGCCAGCAGACTAGCGTGGAGCACAGATACGCAGTATTTT.

The chain carries TRBV7-2 and TRBJ2-1, with D unresolved. The CDR3 is made up of 15 amino acids. V was trimmed by 5 bases and J by 4 bases, leaving 15 bases between them. Germline V lookup: CDR1 SGHTA, CDR2 FQGNSA. The CDR3 sequence: CASSQGLSDYNEQFF. As DNA, the CDR3 is TGTGCCAGCAGCCAAGGGTTGTCAGATTACAATGAGCAGTTCTTC. Looking up the rest from reference TRBV7-2 and TRBJ2-1 gives the full variable domain: GAGVSQSPSNKVTEKGKDVELRCDPISGHTALYWYRQSLGQGLEFLIYFQGNSAPDKSGLPSDRFSAERTGGSVSTLTIQRTQQEDSAVYLCASSQGLSDYNEQFFGPGTRLTVL.

The J gene is TRBJ1-4, the V gene TRBV7-2; D not resolved. This CDR3 is built from 14 residues. Per the germline V gene, CDR1 is SGHTA and CDR2 is FQGNSA. V lost 6 bases to trimming and J lost 5 bases, with 13 bases between them. Here the CDR3 reads CASRLTVANEKLFF. The CDR3 DNA reads as TGTGCCAGCAGATTAACAGTAGCAAATGAAAAACTGTTTTTT.

The chain couples TRBV6-5 to TRBJ1-2; D ambiguous. V was trimmed by 8 bases and J by 4 bases, leaving 8 bases between them. In germline, CDR1 is MNHEY, CDR2 SVGAGI. This CDR3 is built from 11 residues. DNA of the CDR3: TGTGCCAGCGGTCCCGGCTATGGCTACACCTTC. It encodes CASGPGYGYTF.